A selection of T cell receptor beta chains follows, all from one sample in a study of blood T cell repertoires in COVID-19. The table came from immunoSEQ multiplex PCR; TCRdb's copy has only in-frame clones and leaves some out. The table lists some 350,000 clones, 90% of them singletons. Specimen: peripheral blood. The receptors were gathered from a man aged 18 to 30 with active or convalescent COVID-19. The CDR3 runs from the conserved cysteine through the conserved F or W. Fields, in order: J gene, D gene, clone size, V gene, CDR3 DNA, CDR3 protein. The D gene is left open where the match is weak. The size entry is marked missing in some rows and otherwise reads once, few, many or a size class.

j_call: TRBJ2-5; d_call: NA; clone_size: NA; v_call: TRBV29-1; cdr3_nt: TGCAGCGTTGGGGGGGTGGGAACCTCAGAGGGGACCCAGTACTTC; cdr3_aa: CSVGGVGTSEGTQYF
j_call: TRBJ1-1; d_call: NA; clone_size: NA; v_call: TRBV6-5; cdr3_nt: TGTGCCAGCAGCGTGGGAGGGGGGATGAACACTGAAGCTTTCTTT; cdr3_aa: CASSVGGGMNTEAFF
j_call: TRBJ1-3; d_call: NA; clone_size: NA; v_call: TRBV30; cdr3_nt: TGTGCCTGGACCCAAGGGGTATCTGGAAACACCATATATTTT; cdr3_aa: CAWTQGVSGNTIYF
j_call: TRBJ1-2; d_call: NA; clone_size: NA; v_call: TRBV5-1; cdr3_nt: TGCGCCAGCAGCTTACAGGGAACTTACTATGGCTACACCTTC; cdr3_aa: CASSLQGTYYGYTF
j_call: TRBJ2-5; d_call: NA; clone_size: NA; v_call: TRBV7-9; cdr3_nt: TGTGCCAGCAGCTTAGATGGGGGGGCGGAGACCCAGTACTTC; cdr3_aa: CASSLDGGAETQYF
j_call: TRBJ1-2; d_call: NA; clone_size: NA; v_call: TRBV9; cdr3_nt: TGTGCCAGCAGCGCGGCAGGACTAGCTAACTATGGCTACACCTTC; cdr3_aa: CASSAAGLANYGYTF
j_call: TRBJ2-1; d_call: TRBD2; clone_size: NA; v_call: TRBV25-1; cdr3_nt: TGTGCCAGCAGTGGGGGACTACACTACAATGAGCAGTTCTTC; cdr3_aa: CASSGGLHYNEQFF
j_call: TRBJ2-2; d_call: NA; clone_size: NA; v_call: TRBV7-9; cdr3_nt: TGTGCCAGCAGCTTCGCCGGGACTCCCCCGTCCACCGGGGAGCTGTTTTTT; cdr3_aa: CASSFAGTPPSTGELFF
j_call: TRBJ2-7; d_call: NA; clone_size: once; v_call: TRBV19; cdr3_nt: TGTGCCAGTAGTAGCCTAGGAGGGCAGAGCTCCTACGAGCAGTACTTC; cdr3_aa: CASSSLGGQSSYEQYF
j_call: TRBJ2-7; d_call: TRBD2; clone_size: NA; v_call: TRBV5-1; cdr3_nt: TGCGCCAGCAGCTGGACTAGCGCCGACTACGAGCAGTACTTC; cdr3_aa: CASSWTSADYEQYF
j_call: TRBJ1-1; d_call: TRBD1; clone_size: NA; v_call: TRBV6-4; cdr3_nt: TGTGCCAGCAGTGACGGAGGGGGCTCTGAAGCTTTCTTT; cdr3_aa: CASSDGGGSEAFF
j_call: TRBJ1-3; d_call: NA; clone_size: NA; v_call: TRBV11-1; cdr3_nt: TGTGCCAGCAGCTGGGGCCGCTCCTCTGGAAACACCATATATTTT; cdr3_aa: CASSWGRSSGNTIYF
j_call: TRBJ1-6; d_call: TRBD1; clone_size: NA; v_call: TRBV5-1; cdr3_nt: TGCGCCAGCAGCTTGGCGGGACAGGCCCCTAATTCACCCCTCCACTTT; cdr3_aa: CASSLAGQAPNSPLHF
j_call: TRBJ1-3; d_call: TRBD1; clone_size: once; v_call: TRBV5-1; cdr3_nt: TGCGCCAGCAGCGACGGATACAGGGGCTCTGGAAACACCATATATTTT; cdr3_aa: CASSDGYRGSGNTIYF
j_call: TRBJ2-3; d_call: NA; clone_size: once; v_call: TRBV29-1; cdr3_nt: TGCAGCGCCTTTAGGGGGTACCTAGATACGCAGTATTTT; cdr3_aa: CSAFRGYLDTQYF
j_call: TRBJ1-2; d_call: TRBD1; clone_size: NA; v_call: TRBV19; cdr3_nt: TGTGCCAGTAGCATCCGCGACACAGGGGGCAATGGCTACACCTTC; cdr3_aa: CASSIRDTGGNGYTF
j_call: TRBJ1-2; d_call: TRBD1; clone_size: NA; v_call: TRBV29-1; cdr3_nt: TGCAGCGTTGAAGGAAGACAGGGCGACTATGGCTACACCTTC; cdr3_aa: CSVEGRQGDYGYTF
j_call: TRBJ2-7; d_call: TRBD2; clone_size: NA; v_call: TRBV2; cdr3_nt: TGTGCCAGCGTATATAGCGGGGGGGCCGGGTCCTACGAGCAGTACTTC; cdr3_aa: CASVYSGGAGSYEQYF
j_call: TRBJ2-1; d_call: TRBD2; clone_size: NA; v_call: TRBV10-3; cdr3_nt: TGTGCCATCAGTGAGCCGGGACTAGCGGGAGATGAGCAGTTCTTC; cdr3_aa: CAISEPGLAGDEQFF
j_call: TRBJ1-1; d_call: NA; clone_size: NA; v_call: TRBV7-2; cdr3_nt: TGTGCCAGCAGCTCAGAGCCGGGGTTGAACACTGAAGCTTTCTTT; cdr3_aa: CASSSEPGLNTEAFF
j_call: TRBJ2-7; d_call: TRBD1; clone_size: once; v_call: TRBV7-9; cdr3_nt: TGTGCCAGCAGCACTTCCGGGACAGGGGTCTACGAGCAGTACTTC; cdr3_aa: CASSTSGTGVYEQYF
j_call: TRBJ2-7; d_call: TRBD2; clone_size: NA; v_call: TRBV6-1; cdr3_nt: TGTGCCAGCAGTGAAGGTCTGGGGGGGGCCTACGAGCAGTACTTC; cdr3_aa: CASSEGLGGAYEQYF
j_call: TRBJ1-2; d_call: NA; clone_size: NA; v_call: TRBV4-3; cdr3_nt: TGCGCCAGCAGCCAAGATCTTGGGGGACTCAATGGCTACACCTTC; cdr3_aa: CASSQDLGGLNGYTF
j_call: TRBJ2-3; d_call: NA; clone_size: NA; v_call: TRBV27; cdr3_nt: TGTGCCAGCAGTTTCACAGCTAGCACAGATACGCAGTATTTT; cdr3_aa: CASSFTASTDTQYF
j_call: TRBJ2-1; d_call: TRBD1; clone_size: NA; v_call: TRBV29-1; cdr3_nt: TGCAGCACTAAAGGGACAGAGACGGGCCATGAGCAGTTCTTC; cdr3_aa: CSTKGTETGHEQFF
j_call: TRBJ2-2; d_call: NA; clone_size: NA; v_call: TRBV12-3/TRBV12-4; cdr3_nt: TGTGCCAGCAGGCCAAGGGGCACCGGGGAGCTGTTTTTT; cdr3_aa: CASRPRGTGELFF
j_call: TRBJ1-1; d_call: NA; clone_size: NA; v_call: TRBV6-5; cdr3_nt: TGTGCCAGCAGGCCCGGCGGGCGAGGGGAAGCTTTCTTT; cdr3_aa: CASRPGGRGEAFF
j_call: TRBJ2-7; d_call: TRBD1; clone_size: NA; v_call: TRBV15; cdr3_nt: TGTGCCACCAGCAGCACAGGGGAGCCCTACGAGCAGTACTTC; cdr3_aa: CATSSTGEPYEQYF
j_call: TRBJ2-5; d_call: TRBD2; clone_size: NA; v_call: TRBV14; cdr3_nt: TGTGCCAGCAGCCAACTCCTAGCGGGAGCGCTCGAGACCCAGTACTTC; cdr3_aa: CASSQLLAGALETQYF